Only one count was recorded for the clone carrying this T cell receptor beta chain. This sample was included in a study of blood T cell repertoires in COVID-19. Trimming stripped 3 bases from V and 0 bases from J, with 15 bases between. The CDR3 runs to 15 residues. Per germline, CDR1 GTSNPN and CDR2 SVGIG (reference sequence). Repertoires were generated with immunoSEQ multiplex PCR, while TCRdb's copy carries only in-frame clones and drops some. The sample lists approximately 390,000 clones, about 90% occurring once. This receptor was obtained from a man between 18 and 35 years old with active or convalescent COVID-19. The rearrangement uses TRBV30 and TRBJ2-7; D is perhaps TRBD2 (6 bases). Sequenced material: peripheral blood. The CDR3 coding sequence is TGTGCCTGGAGGGCGGGACGCCGAAGCTCCTACGAGCAGTACTTC. This encodes CAWRAGRRSSYEQYF.